The entry below gives a single T cell receptor (beta chain) sequence along with its context. Antigen: not known. This sample is drawn from a study of T cell repertoires in cytomegalovirus infection. General study findings and limits: Public TCR beta family frequency separated CMV-and-HLA carriers, including in an independent cohort.

TCRdb itself ran the reads through MiXCR, one entry per CDR3 protein. This table has about 220,000 distinct CDR3 sequences, 30% to 45% appearing once. The TCR was taken from a human donor in good health (CMV status not recorded). Some clones in this sample may be carry-over from other donors' samples. Sample: CD8+ T cells from cultured PBMCs, taken from culture after CMV antigen stimulation.

DNA for the CDR3: TGTGCCAGCAGTTCTCCGACAGGTCGCTATGGCTACACCTTC. This gives the protein CASSSPTGRYGYTF. This chain links TRBV6-6 with TRBJ1-2; maybe TRBD1 (6 bases). CDR1 and CDR2 from the germline V gene are MNHNY and SVGAGI (reference sequence). There are 14 residues in the CDR3. V shed 4 bases and J shed 4 bases, with 13 bases lying between them.